The 4 T cell receptor beta chains in this list originate from one sample, sequenced in a study of blood T cell repertoires in COVID-19. Measured with immunoSEQ multiplex PCR; TCRdb has only the in-frame clones, and not every one. The table has around 62,000 clones, about nine tenths seen once. The sample was peripheral blood. The receptors were gathered from a woman aged 60-70 years with COVID-19, enrolled during active disease.

This chain links TRBV13 with TRBJ2-7; 9 bases are a match to TRBD2. V shed 4 bases and J 4 bases; nucleotides not matched to a gene: 5. Per the germline V gene, CDR1 is PRHDT and CDR2 is FYEKMQ (reference sequence). CDR3 length equals 14 residues. The CDR3 sequence is CASSSGTSKYEQYF. CDR3 coding DNA: TGTGCCAGCAGCTCGGGGACTAGCAAGTACGAGCAGTACTTC.

The V call is TRBV7-9, the J call TRBJ1-4; 10 nucleotides agree with TRBD1. Germline V lookup: CDR1 SEHNR, CDR2 FQNEAQ (reference sequence). The CDR3 covers 16 residues. The V and J ends lost 6 bases and 8 bases, in that order; junction bases with no gene match: 12. CDR3 protein: CASSPAQGQGDEKLFF. The DNA for the CDR3 is TGTGCCAGCAGTCCCGCACAAGGACAGGGGGACGAAAAACTGTTTTTT.

The sample holds a few counts of this clone. For the CDR3, the DNA is TGTGCCAGCAGCTTTGAGCCGAACACTGAAGCTTTCTTT. Translation: CASSFEPNTEAFF. V is TRBV5-5 and J is TRBJ1-1, with unresolved D. Germline V gene lookup returns CDR1 SGHKS and CDR2 YYEKEE (reference sequence). This CDR3 contains 13 residues. The V gene lost 2 bases and the J gene lost 1 base, with 6 bases spanning the gap.

The V call is TRBV30, the J call TRBJ1-6; D unclear. Trimming took off 5 bases at V and 4 bases at J, with 9 bases between the two ends. The CDR3 extends over 13 amino acids. CDR1 is GTSNPN, CDR2 SVGIG, per germline (reference sequence). This chain's CDR3 is CAWQRTYNSPLHF. The CDR3 DNA is TGTGCCTGGCAGAGGACTTATAATTCACCCCTCCACTTT. The whole variable domain, remainder taken from reference TRBV30 and TRBJ1-6, is SQTIHQWPATLVQPVGSPLSLECTVEGTSNPNLYWYRQAAGRGLQLLFYSVGIGQISSEVPQNLSASRPQDRQFILSSKKLLLSDSGFYLCAWQRTYNSPLHFGNGTRLTVT.